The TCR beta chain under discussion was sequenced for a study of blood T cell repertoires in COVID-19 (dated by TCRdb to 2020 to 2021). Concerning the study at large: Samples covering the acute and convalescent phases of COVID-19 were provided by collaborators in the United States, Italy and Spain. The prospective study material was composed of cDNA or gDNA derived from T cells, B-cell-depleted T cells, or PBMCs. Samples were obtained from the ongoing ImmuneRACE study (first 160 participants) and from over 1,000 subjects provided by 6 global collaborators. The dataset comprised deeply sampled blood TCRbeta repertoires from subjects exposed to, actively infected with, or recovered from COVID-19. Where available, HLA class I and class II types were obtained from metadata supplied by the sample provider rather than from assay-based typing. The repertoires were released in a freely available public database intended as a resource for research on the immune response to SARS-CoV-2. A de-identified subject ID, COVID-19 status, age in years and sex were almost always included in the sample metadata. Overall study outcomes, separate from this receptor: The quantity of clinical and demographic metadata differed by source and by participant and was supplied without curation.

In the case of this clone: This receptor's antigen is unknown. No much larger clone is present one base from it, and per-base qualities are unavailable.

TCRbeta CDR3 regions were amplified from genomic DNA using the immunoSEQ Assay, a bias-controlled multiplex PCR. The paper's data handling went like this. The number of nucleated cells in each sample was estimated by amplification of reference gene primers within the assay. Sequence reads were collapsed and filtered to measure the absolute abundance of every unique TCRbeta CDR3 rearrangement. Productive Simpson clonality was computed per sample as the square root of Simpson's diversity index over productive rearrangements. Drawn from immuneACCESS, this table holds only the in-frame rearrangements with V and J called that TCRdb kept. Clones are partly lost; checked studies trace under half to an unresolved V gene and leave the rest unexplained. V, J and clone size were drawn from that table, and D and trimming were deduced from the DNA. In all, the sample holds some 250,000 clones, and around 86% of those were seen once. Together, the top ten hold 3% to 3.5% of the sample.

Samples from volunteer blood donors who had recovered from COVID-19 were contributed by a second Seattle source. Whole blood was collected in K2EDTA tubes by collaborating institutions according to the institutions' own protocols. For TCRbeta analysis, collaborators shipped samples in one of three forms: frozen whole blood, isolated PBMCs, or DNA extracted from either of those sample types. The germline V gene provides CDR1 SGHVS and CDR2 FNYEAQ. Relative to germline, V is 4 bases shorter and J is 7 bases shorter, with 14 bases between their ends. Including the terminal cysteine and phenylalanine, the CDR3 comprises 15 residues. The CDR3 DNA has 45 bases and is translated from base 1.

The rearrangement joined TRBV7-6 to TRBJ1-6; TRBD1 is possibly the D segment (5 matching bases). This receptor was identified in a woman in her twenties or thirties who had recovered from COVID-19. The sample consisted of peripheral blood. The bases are TGTGCCAGCAGCTCCGCCGGGACTCACAATTCACCCCTCCACTTT. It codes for CASSSAGTHNSPLHF.